One and the same sample provided the 9 T cell receptor beta chains below, sequenced in a study of vaccination effects on CD4 cells after COVID-19. Peptide-pool stimulation followed by sequencing identified expanded antigen-specific CD4+ clonotypes in the ViraFEST assay. Isolation of CD4+ T cells took place after around 10 days of culture. The person had PCR-confirmed SARS-CoV-2 infection between March and December 2020. Data came from immunoSEQ multiplex PCR; TCRdb stores just in-frame clones and leaves some out. The repertoire holds approximately 26,000 clones, with about 75% as singletons. Their target antigens are unknown. The specimen was CD4+ T cells from PBMCs cultured with SARS-CoV-2 spike peptides, collected before COVID-19 vaccination. The receptors were gathered from a human donor who had a prior SARS-CoV-2 infection.

V is TRBV20-1 and J is TRBJ2-1; no firm D call. The CDR3 covers 9 residues. With 6 bases removed from V and 10 bases from J, the gap between germline ends came to 7 bases. Germline CDR1 is DFQATT and CDR2 is SNEGSKA (reference sequence). The CDR3 sequence: CSAGKEQFF. The CDR3 DNA follows: TGCAGTGCGGGCAAGGAGCAGTTCTTC.

The chain couples TRBV11-3 to TRBJ1-5, with D hard to call. The CDR3 covers 17 residues. The V end lost 5 bases, the J end lost 6 bases, and 23 bases lay between the germline ends. Germline V lookup: CDR1 SGHNT, CDR2 YENEEA. The CDR3 is CASSRSGSQQRGQPQHF. CDR3 coding DNA: TGTGCCAGCAGCAGATCGGGCAGCCAGCAGAGAGGTCAGCCCCAGCATTTT.

V is TRBV3-1 (or the pseudogene TRBV3-2) and J is TRBJ1-2; 11 nucleotides match TRBD1. V shed 3 bases, J shed 12 bases, and the junction held 3 bases outside the gene matches. The germline V gene has CDR1 LGHDT and CDR2 YNNKEL (reference sequence). CDR3 length: 12 residues. Here the CDR3 reads CASSHADRGHTF. The CDR3 DNA reads TGTGCCAGCAGCCACGCGGACAGGGGGCACACCTTC.

This chain joins TRBV6-2 or TRBV6-3 and TRBJ2-1; maybe TRBD2 (5 bases). V was pared by 0 bases and J by 0 bases, with 12 bases between. The CDR3 is 17 amino acids. Germline CDR1 MNHEY, CDR2 SVGEGT. The CDR3 DNA sequence: TGTGCCAGCAGTTACTCTCGGGAAACCTTCTCCTACAATGAGCAGTTCTTC. Its translation is CASSYSRETFSYNEQFF.

The chain joins TRBV7-9 to TRBJ1-6; the D gene is possibly TRBD1 (5 bases). Trimming removed 6 bases from V and 3 bases from J, with 12 bases in between. The CDR3 runs to 15 residues. CDR1 is SEHNR and CDR2 is FQNEAQ in the germline V gene (reference sequence). The CDR3 DNA is TGTGCCAGCAGGACCGCGGGGGGCTATAATTCACCCCTCCACTTT. Amino acid sequence: CASRTAGGYNSPLHF.

This chain links TRBV7-2 with TRBJ2-7; D not resolved. The germline V gene encodes CDR1 SGHTA and CDR2 FQGNSA. V gave up 1 base and J gave up 9 bases, with 13 bases separating them. The CDR3 runs to 13 residues. CDR3 in amino acids: CASSLGAGLVQYF. Written as DNA, the CDR3 is TGTGCCAGCAGCTTAGGGGCAGGCCTTGTGCAGTACTTC.

V and J are TRBV6-5 and TRBJ1-2; D may be TRBD1 (5 bases). V was shortened by 6 bases and J by 7 bases, with 18 bases between the two germline ends. The CDR3 sequence is 14 residues long. Germline CDR1 is MNHEY and CDR2 is SVGAGI. The CDR3 loop reads CASRPTGAGTGYTF. CDR3 in DNA: TGTGCCAGCAGGCCTACCGGGGCGGGGACTGGCTACACCTTC.

The gene calls are TRBV12-3 or TRBV12-4 and TRBJ2-7; 8 bases are a match to TRBD1. V lost 7 bases and J lost 5; bases outside the gene matches: 7. The CDR3 extends over 13 amino acids. CDR3 amino acids: CASNDRGSHEQYF. In DNA, the CDR3 is TGTGCCAGCAATGACAGGGGTTCACACGAGCAGTACTTC.

The chain joins TRBV7-9 to TRBJ1-4; 8 nucleotides agree with TRBD1. The V segment lost 2 bases and the J segment 2 bases; nucleotides outside the gene matches: 1. CDR1 SEHNR and CDR2 FQNEAQ come from the germline V gene (reference sequence). The CDR3 length is 15 residues. CDR3 sequence: CASSLSGGTNEKLFF. For the CDR3, the DNA is TGTGCCAGCAGCTTATCAGGGGGCACTAATGAAAAACTGTTTTTT.